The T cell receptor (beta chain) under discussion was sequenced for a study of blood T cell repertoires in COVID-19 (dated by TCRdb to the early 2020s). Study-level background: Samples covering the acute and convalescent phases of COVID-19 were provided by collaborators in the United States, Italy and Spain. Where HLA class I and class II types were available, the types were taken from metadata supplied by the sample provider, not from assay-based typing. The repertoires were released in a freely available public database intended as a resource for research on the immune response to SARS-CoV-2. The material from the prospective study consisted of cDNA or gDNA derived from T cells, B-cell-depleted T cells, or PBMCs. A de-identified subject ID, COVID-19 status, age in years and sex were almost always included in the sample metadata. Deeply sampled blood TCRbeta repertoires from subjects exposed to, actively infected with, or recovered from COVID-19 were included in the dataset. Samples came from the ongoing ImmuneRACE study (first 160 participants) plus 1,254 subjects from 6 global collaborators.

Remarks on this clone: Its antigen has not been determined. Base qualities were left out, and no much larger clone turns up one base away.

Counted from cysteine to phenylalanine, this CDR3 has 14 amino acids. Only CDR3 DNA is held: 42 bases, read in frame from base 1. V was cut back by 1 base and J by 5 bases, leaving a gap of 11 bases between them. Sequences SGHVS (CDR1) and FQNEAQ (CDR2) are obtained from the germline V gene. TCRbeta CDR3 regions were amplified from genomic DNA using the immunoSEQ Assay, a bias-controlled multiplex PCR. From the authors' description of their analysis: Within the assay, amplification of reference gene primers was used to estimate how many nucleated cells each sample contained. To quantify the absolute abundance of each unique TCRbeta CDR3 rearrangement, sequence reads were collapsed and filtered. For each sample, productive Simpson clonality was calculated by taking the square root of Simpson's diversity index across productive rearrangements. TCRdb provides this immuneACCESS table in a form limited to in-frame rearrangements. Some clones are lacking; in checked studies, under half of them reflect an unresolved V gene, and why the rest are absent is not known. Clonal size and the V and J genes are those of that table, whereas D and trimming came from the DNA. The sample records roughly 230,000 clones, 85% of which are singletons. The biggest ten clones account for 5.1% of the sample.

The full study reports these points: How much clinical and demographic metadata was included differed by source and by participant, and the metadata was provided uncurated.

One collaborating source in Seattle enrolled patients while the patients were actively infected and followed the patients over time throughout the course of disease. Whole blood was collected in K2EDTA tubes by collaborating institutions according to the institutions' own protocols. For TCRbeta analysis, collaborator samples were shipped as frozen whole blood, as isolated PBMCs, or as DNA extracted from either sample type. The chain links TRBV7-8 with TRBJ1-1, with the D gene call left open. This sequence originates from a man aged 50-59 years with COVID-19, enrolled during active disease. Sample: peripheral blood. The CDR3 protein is CASSLVSGRTEAFF. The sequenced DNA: TGTGCCAGCAGCTTAGTATCCGGGAGAACTGAAGCTTTCTTT.